The rows below give T cell receptor beta chains drawn from one sample of a study of regulatory T cells in long-lasting Graves disease. TCRdb analysed the multiplex PCR reads with MiXCR anew, one entry per CDR3 protein. The table shows about 290,000 distinct CDR3 sequences, with 22% occurring only once. Material: peripheral blood mononuclear cells (PBMCs), obtained when the disease was refractory, from a patient treated with antithyroid drugs. The receptors stem from a female donor with Graves disease. Each CDR3 is given with its conserved first and last residue. D genes are given only for firm matches. The size entry is marked missing in some rows and otherwise reads once, few, many or a size class.

.	TRBJ2-7	15	TRBD1	TRBV19	CASSSQGNPPYEQYF	TGTGCCAGTAGTTCACAGGGGAACCCGCCGTACGAGCAGTACTTC
.	TRBJ2-1	13	TRBD2	TRBV2	CASRPTSVHEQFF	TGTGCCAGCAGGCCCACTAGCGTCCATGAGCAGTTCTTC
.	TRBJ2-2	13	.	TRBV5-1	CASTFDSHGELFF	TGCGCCAGCACTTTCGACTCGCACGGGGAGCTGTTTTTT
.	TRBJ2-4	15	.	TRBV15	CATSSWEIAKNIQYF	TGTGCCACCAGCAGCTGGGAAATAGCCAAAAACATTCAGTACTTC
few	TRBJ2-5	17	.	TRBV11-2	CASSLGGDSIPIWTQYF	TGTGCCAGCAGCTTAGGGGGGGACAGCATACCAATATGGACCCAGTACTTC
many	TRBJ1-2	13	.	TRBV11-2	CASSFGGSYGYTF	TGTGCCAGCAGCTTTGGTGGGAGCTATGGCTACACCTTC
few	TRBJ2-5	16	TRBD2	TRBV6-2/TRBV6-3	CASSYSYTSGRETQYF	TGTGCCAGCAGTTACTCCTATACTAGCGGGAGGGAGACCCAGTACTTC
.	TRBJ2-1	14	TRBD1	TRBV7-2	CASSPTGSGVEQFF	TGTGCCAGCAGCCCGACAGGGTCCGGTGTTGAGCAGTTCTTC
.	TRBJ2-2	18	TRBD2	TRBV5-1	CASSLDTPGLADTGELFF	TGCGCCAGCAGCTTGGACACTCCGGGACTAGCGGACACCGGGGAGCTGTTTTTT
few	TRBJ1-1	12	.	TRBV20-1	CSARGGYTEAFF	TGCAGTGCTAGGGGGGGGTACACTGAAGCTTTCTTT
many	TRBJ1-5	12	.	TRBV28	CAISVSNQPQHF	TGTGCCATCTCCGTCAGCAATCAGCCCCAGCATTTT
many	TRBJ1-1	17	.	TRBV27	CASRPNPFRESSTEAFF	TGTGCCAGCAGACCCAACCCCTTCAGGGAATCGAGCACTGAAGCTTTCTTT
many	TRBJ1-2	15	.	TRBV7-8	CASSLGGRFNYGYTF	TGTGCCAGCAGCTTAGGAGGACGCTTTAACTATGGCTACACCTTC
.	TRBJ2-2	13	.	TRBV29-1	CSVVVESTGELFF	TGCAGCGTTGTAGTGGAGAGCACCGGGGAGCTGTTTTTT
many	TRBJ1-2	14	.	TRBV10-3	CAISDDSPGRGYTF	TGTGCCATCAGTGACGATTCCCCTGGTCGGGGCTACACCTTC
many	TRBJ2-7	13	.	TRBV6-5	CASSYLFGTEQYF	TGTGCCAGCAGTTACCTTTTCGGGACCGAGCAGTACTTC
many	TRBJ1-1	13	.	TRBV5-1	CASSSPGDTEAFF	TGCGCCAGCAGCTCCCCCGGGGACACTGAAGCTTTCTTT
many	TRBJ1-6	12	.	TRBV28	CASSLAGSPLHF	TGTGCCAGCAGTTTGGCGGGTTCACCCCTCCACTTT
.	TRBJ2-7	19	TRBD2	TRBV28	CASSSTLLSSGTRPREQYF	TGTGCCAGCAGTTCCACCCTCCTCTCTAGCGGGACCCGACCCCGGGAGCAGTACTTC
many	TRBJ2-7	14	.	TRBV28	CASSSRDLPYEQYF	TGTGCCAGCAGTTCTAGGGATCTTCCTTACGAGCAGTACTTC
many	TRBJ1-5	15	.	TRBV2	CASSKSQGNLEPQHF	TGTGCCAGCAGTAAATCACAAGGGAACCTGGAGCCCCAGCATTTT
.	TRBJ2-3	14	.	TRBV3-1	CASSQDYYTDTQYF	TGTGCCAGCAGCCAAGACTATTACACAGATACGCAGTATTTT
few	TRBJ2-5	13	.	TRBV6-2/TRBV6-3	CASSYSEKETQYF	TGTGCCAGCAGTTACTCGGAGAAGGAGACCCAGTACTTC
many	TRBJ2-2	15	TRBD2	TRBV20-1	CSAPGDGRGAGELFF	TGCAGTGCCCCGGGGGACGGGAGGGGAGCCGGGGAGCTGTTTTTT
many	TRBJ2-7	13	.	TRBV28	CASTRRDTYEQYF	TGTGCCAGCACTCGCAGGGACACCTACGAGCAGTACTTC